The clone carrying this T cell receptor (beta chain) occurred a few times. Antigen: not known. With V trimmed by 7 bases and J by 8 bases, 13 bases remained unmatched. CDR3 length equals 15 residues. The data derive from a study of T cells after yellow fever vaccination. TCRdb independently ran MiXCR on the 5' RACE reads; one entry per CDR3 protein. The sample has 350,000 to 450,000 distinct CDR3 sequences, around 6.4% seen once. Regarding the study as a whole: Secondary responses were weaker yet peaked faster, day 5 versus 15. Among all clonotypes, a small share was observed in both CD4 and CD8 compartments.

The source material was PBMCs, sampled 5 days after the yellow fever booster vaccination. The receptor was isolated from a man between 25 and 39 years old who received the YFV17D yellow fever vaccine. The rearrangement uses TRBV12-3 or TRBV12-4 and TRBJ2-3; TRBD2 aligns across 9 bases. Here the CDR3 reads CASNPGSGSWGTQYF. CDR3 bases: TGTGCCAGCAACCCGGGTAGCGGGAGCTGGGGTACGCAGTATTTT.